The clone carrying this TCR beta chain was seen once. The sample comes from a study of CD8 T cells in Susac syndrome. Reverse transcription used roughly 0.45 to 1 ug RNA and random hexamers. One entry per CDR3 protein, called by TCRdb with MiXCR from the immunoSEQ multiplex PCR reads. The sample contains some 77,000 distinct CDR3 sequences, 93% of which appear only once. CDR3 length equals 15 residues. With 2 bases clipped from V and 2 bases from J, the junction kept 3 bases outside the gene matches. The germline V gene encodes CDR1 SGHTA and CDR2 FQGNSA. The chain uses TRBV7-2 and TRBJ1-5; 7 bases fit TRBD1. Sequenced input: CD4+ T cells from PBMCs. This receptor was taken from a human donor with Susac syndrome. The CDR3: CASSLQGGGNQPQHF. The CDR3 region has the DNA TGTGCCAGCAGCTTACAGGGGGGCGGCAATCAGCCCCAGCATTTT.